One sample yielded the 11 T cell receptor beta chains listed below, sequenced in a study of T cells after posttransplantation cyclophosphamide. This table comes from immunoSEQ multiplex PCR, and its TCRdb copy is limited to in-frame clones, with some not included. Among roughly 10,000 clones listed, about 95% were seen once. Sequencing input: naive CD8+ T cells sorted from PBMCs. Receptors originate from a man aged 25 to 40 in good health and a related stem cell transplant donor.

This clone was seen only a few times. The chain joins TRBV27 to TRBJ1-3; D not certain. Per the germline V gene, CDR1 is MNHEY and CDR2 is SMNVEV (reference sequence). The CDR3 runs 15 residues. V was trimmed by 0 bases and J by 0 bases, leaving 6 bases between them. The CDR3, as DNA: TGTGCCAGCAGTTTATCGTCCCTCTCTGGAAACACCATATATTTT. It is translated as CASSLSSLSGNTIYF.

The rearrangement joins TRBV27 to TRBJ1-2; TRBD1 might be the D (6 bases). Per germline, CDR1 MNHEY and CDR2 SMNVEV (reference sequence). V was pared by 4 bases and J by 8 bases, with 14 bases between. This CDR3 comprises 13 residues. The DNA of the CDR3 is TGTGCCAGCAGTTCCGACAGGAAGGACGGCTACACCTTC. Amino acids: CASSSDRKDGYTF.

This sequence joins TRBV7-3 and TRBJ1-2; TRBD1 is a possible D gene (5 bases). The CDR3 totals 15 residues. Germline assignment: CDR1 SGHTA and CDR2 FQGTGA. Trimming took off 3 bases at V and 2 bases at J, with 13 bases between the two ends. The CDR3 loop is CASSFPTELNYGYTF. The CDR3 DNA is TGTGCCAGCAGCTTTCCGACAGAGTTAAACTATGGCTACACCTTC. The full variable domain, with the rest looked up from reference TRBV7-3 and TRBJ1-2, is GAGVSQTPSNKVTEKGKYVELRCDPISGHTALYWYRQSLGQGPEFLIYFQGTGAADDSGLPNDRFFAVRPEGSVSTLKIQRTERGDSAVYLCASSFPTELNYGYTFGSGTRLTVV.

The CDR3 sequence: CASSPGTGYNEQFF. Here the CDR3 DNA reads TGCGCCAGCAGCCCCGGGACAGGGTACAATGAGCAGTTCTTC. The J gene is TRBJ2-1, the V gene TRBV5-1, with 9 bases aligning to TRBD1. CDR1 and CDR2 from the germline V gene are SGHRS and YFSETQ. CDR3 length: 14 residues. Trimming removed 4 bases from V and 4 bases from J; junction bases left unmatched: 3. Combining the CDR3 with reference TRBV5-1 and TRBJ2-1 gives the whole variable domain KAGVTQTPRYLIKTRGQQVTLSCSPISGHRSVSWYQQTPGQGLQFLFEYFSETQRNKGNFPGRFSGRQFSNSRSEMNVSTLELGDSALYLCASSPGTGYNEQFFGPGTRLTVL.

The rearrangement joins TRBV4-1 to TRBJ1-1; D is uncertain. Germline-derived CDR1 and CDR2 are MGHRA and YSYEKL. CDR3 length: 13 residues. The V end lost 8 bases, the J end lost 2 bases, and 12 bases lay between the germline ends. In DNA, the CDR3 is TGCGCCAGCGGCTACAGTCTAAACACTGAAGCTTTCTTT. It translates to CASGYSLNTEAFF.

J is TRBJ1-1 and V is TRBV7-9; no reliable D call. CDR1 is SEHNR, CDR2 FQNEAQ, per germline (reference sequence). This CDR3 comprises 12 residues. The V end lost 3 bases, the J end lost 7 bases, and 9 bases lay between the germline ends. Here the CDR3 reads CASSFAGLEAFF. The CDR3 DNA reads TGTGCCAGCAGCTTCGCGGGTCTTGAAGCTTTCTTT.

This sequence joins TRBV9 and TRBJ2-3; D gene ambiguous. This CDR3 has 16 residues. Between the trimmed V and J ends, which lost 0 bases and 0 bases, there was a span of 11 bases. Germline CDR1 reads SGDLS; CDR2 reads YYNGEE. DNA for the CDR3: TGTGCCAGCAGCGTAGCTGGAGATCCTAGCACAGATACGCAGTATTTT. It specifies CASSVAGDPSTDTQYF.

This chain links TRBV2 with TRBJ2-1; TRBD2 aligns across 7 bases. The CDR3 is 11 residues long. V lost 10 bases to trimming and J lost 10 bases; unmatched junction nucleotides: 7. Per the germline V gene, CDR1 is SNHLY and CDR2 is FYNNEI. CDR3: CANRGEGEQFF. The CDR3 DNA is TGTGCCAACCGGGGGGAGGGGGAGCAGTTCTTC. Variable domain in full (rest from reference TRBV2 and TRBJ2-1): EPEVTQTPSHQVTQMGQEVILRCVPISNHLYFYWYRQILGQKVEFLVSFYNNEISEKSEIFDDQFSVERPDGSNFTLKIRSTKLEDSAMYFCANRGEGEQFFGPGTRLTVL.

The genes are TRBV7-9 and TRBJ2-5; D may be TRBD2 (6 bases). Germline CDR1 is SEHNR and CDR2 is FQNEAQ (reference sequence). V lost 5 bases, J lost 5 bases, and 15 bases lay in between. The CDR3 is 14 residues long. CDR3 sequence: CASSPPGGGETQYF. Written as DNA, the CDR3 is TGTGCCAGCAGCCCGCCCGGGGGTGGGGAGACCCAGTACTTC.

The chain has TRBV27 and TRBJ2-7; TRBD1 matches 11 bases. Germline trimming cut 5 bases from V and 5 bases from J; bases unmatched to any gene: 8. The CDR3 totals 15 residues. Germline V gene lookup returns CDR1 MNHEY and CDR2 SMNVEV (reference sequence). In nucleotides, the CDR3 is TGTGCCAGCAGTCCGGCGGGACAGGGGGATAACGAGCAGTACTTC. This translates into CASSPAGQGDNEQYF.

The genes are TRBV27 and TRBJ1-5, with a tentative D call TRBD1 (6 bases). The V gene's germline CDR1 is MNHEY and CDR2 SMNVEV (reference sequence). The V end lost 4 bases, the J end lost 3 bases, and 10 bases lay between the germline ends. This CDR3 is 14 amino acids long. The CDR3 here is CASSSRQDNQPQHF. Here the CDR3 DNA reads TGTGCCAGCAGTTCCCGACAGGACAATCAGCCCCAGCATTTT.